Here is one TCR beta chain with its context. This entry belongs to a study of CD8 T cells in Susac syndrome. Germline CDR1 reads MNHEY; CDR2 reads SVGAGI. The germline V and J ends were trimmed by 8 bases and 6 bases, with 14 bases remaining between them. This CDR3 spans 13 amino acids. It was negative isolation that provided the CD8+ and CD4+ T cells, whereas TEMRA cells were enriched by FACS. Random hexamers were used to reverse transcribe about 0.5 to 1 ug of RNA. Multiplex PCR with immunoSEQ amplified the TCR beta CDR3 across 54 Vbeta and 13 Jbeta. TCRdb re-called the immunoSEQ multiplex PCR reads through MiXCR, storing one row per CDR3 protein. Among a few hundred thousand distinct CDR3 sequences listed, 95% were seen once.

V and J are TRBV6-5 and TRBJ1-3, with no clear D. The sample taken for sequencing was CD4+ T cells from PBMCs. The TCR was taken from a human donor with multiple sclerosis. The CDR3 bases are TGTGCCAGCTGGCCCCCGGGGATAAACACCATATATTTT. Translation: CASWPPGINTIYF.